These 32 T cell receptor beta chains came from one sample sequenced in a study of blood T cell repertoires in COVID-19. The assay was immunoSEQ multiplex PCR, and TCRdb's table has in-frame clones only and misses some. The repertoire holds approximately 250,000 clones, roughly 84% seen once, with around 0.89% in the top ten. Source material: peripheral blood. Receptor source: a man aged 35 to 55 with acute or convalescent COVID-19.

V gene TRBV7-8 combines with J gene TRBJ1-6; D may be TRBD1 (5 bases). The germline V gene has CDR1 SGHVS and CDR2 FQNEAQ. The ends were cut back, 4 bases at V and 5 bases at J, with 9 bases in the middle. CDR3 length equals 14 residues. CDR3 nucleotides: TGTGCCAGCAGCTCACAGGCAAATAATTCACCCCTCCACTTT. Translation gives CASSSQANNSPLHF.

The chain has TRBV29-1 and TRBJ2-7; D uncertain. CDR3 length: 12 amino acids. Germline-derived CDR1 and CDR2 are SQVTM and ANQGSEA. V dropped 0 bases and J dropped 7 bases, with 10 bases sitting between them. The CDR3 reads CSVEDRYGEQYF. CDR3 sequence (DNA): TGCAGCGTTGAAGATAGGTACGGGGAGCAGTACTTC.

J is TRBJ1-1 and V is TRBV10-3, with D uncertain. This CDR3 is built from 12 residues. Trimming pared 0 bases from V and 12 bases from J, leaving 11 bases between. Germline V gene sequence: CDR1 ENHRY, CDR2 SYGVKD. The chain's CDR3 is CAISESALPTFF. In nucleotides, the CDR3 is TGTGCCATCAGTGAGTCAGCTCTTCCCACTTTCTTT.

This sequence joins TRBV6-5 and TRBJ1-6; perhaps TRBD1 as D (6 bases). CDR3 length: 15 amino acids. V gave up 0 bases and J gave up 7 bases, with 10 bases separating them. CDR1 and CDR2 from the germline V gene are MNHEY and SVGAGI. In nucleotides, the CDR3 is TGTGCCAGCAGTTACTCGGTTCAGGGGAATTCACCCCTCCACTTT. It specifies CASSYSVQGNSPLHF.

The chain links TRBV5-1 to TRBJ1-2, with TRBD1 identical over 7 bases. Trimming at V came to 4 bases and at J to 3 bases, leaving 6 bases not matched to a gene. This CDR3 is built from 14 residues. Germline CDR1 and CDR2: SGHRS and YFSETQ. The CDR3 spells CASSPGDSYYGYTF. The DNA of the CDR3 is TGCGCCAGCAGCCCCGGGGACAGTTACTATGGCTACACCTTC.

The rearrangement joins TRBV6-5 to TRBJ2-1; D gene unclear. The CDR3 runs to 12 residues. Per germline, CDR1 MNHEY and CDR2 SVGAGI. Trimming took 6 bases from V and 8 from J, leaving 11 bases between them. The CDR3 protein is CASSQRSDEQFF. For the CDR3, the DNA is TGTGCCAGCAGCCAGAGGTCCGATGAGCAGTTCTTC.

This clone was detected a few times. This sequence joins TRBV6-1 and TRBJ1-2, with TRBD1 identical over 10 bases. Per the germline V gene, CDR1 is MNHNS and CDR2 is SASEGT. J lost 4 bases, V lost 3 bases, and 5 bases had no gene match. The CDR3 totals 15 residues. The CDR3 is CASSDEGTGVYGYTF. For the CDR3, the DNA is TGTGCCAGCAGTGATGAGGGGACAGGGGTCTATGGCTACACCTTC.

In DNA form, the CDR3 reads TGTGCCAGCAGCTTATACCAGGGAGGTGGCGATGAGCAGTTCTTC. Encoded protein: CASSLYQGGGDEQFF. This chain connects TRBV7-9 to TRBJ2-1; weak D call: TRBD2 (6 bases). Trimming pared 2 bases from V and 8 bases from J, leaving 16 bases between. The CDR3 has 15 amino acids. CDR1 and CDR2 (germline): SEHNR, FQNEAQ (reference sequence).

V and J are TRBV7-6 and TRBJ2-5, with D perhaps matching TRBD2 (6 bases). CDR1 and CDR2 (germline): SGHVS, FNYEAQ. The germline V and J ends were trimmed by 3 bases and 5 bases, with 31 bases remaining between them. The CDR3 spans 20 residues. In DNA form, the CDR3 reads TGTGCCAGCAGCTTGGGAGGCAGACCAACCATTCCCAAAGAAGTGGAGACCCAGTACTTC. Translating gives CASSLGGRPTIPKEVETQYF.

The chain links TRBV10-3 to TRBJ2-7, with TRBD2 matching over 7 bases. After removal of 5 bases from V and 2 bases from J, the junction contained 6 bases not matched to a gene. The germline V gene has CDR1 ENHRY and CDR2 SYGVKD. There are 14 residues in the CDR3. DNA for the CDR3: TGTGCCATCAGTCAGGGAGGGGCGGCCTACGAGCAGTACTTC. This gives the protein CAISQGGAAYEQYF.

The chain links TRBV9 to TRBJ1-1; no firm D call. The CDR3 runs to 13 residues. Germline lookup yields CDR1 SGDLS and CDR2 YYNGEE. Trimming removed 4 bases from V and 9 bases from J, with 16 bases in between. This CDR3 reads CASSSTPGVKAFF. As DNA, the CDR3 is TGTGCCAGCAGCTCAACCCCCGGGGTGAAAGCTTTCTTT.

This chain links TRBV7-2 with TRBJ2-3, with D perhaps matching TRBD2 (5 bases). CDR1 and CDR2 (germline): SGHTA, FQGNSA. CDR3 size: 14 residues. V lost 3 bases to trimming and J lost 6 bases, with 13 bases between them. CDR3 coding DNA: TGTGCCAGCAGCTTCTGGCGCGGCGGGGATACGCAGTATTTT. Its protein is CASSFWRGGDTQYF.

The V gene is TRBV7-3, the J gene TRBJ1-2, with 10 bases identical to TRBD1. The germline V gene has CDR1 SGHTA and CDR2 FQGTGA. J gave up 7 bases and V 4 bases, and 9 bases lay outside the gene matches. The CDR3 is 15 residues long. CDR3 sequence: CASSSDGTGEGGYTF. The CDR3 DNA reads TGTGCCAGCAGCTCCGACGGGACAGGGGAGGGTGGCTACACCTTC. The full variable domain, with the rest looked up from reference TRBV7-3 and TRBJ1-2, is GAGVSQTPSNKVTEKGKYVELRCDPISGHTALYWYRQSLGQGPEFLIYFQGTGAADDSGLPNDRFFAVRPEGSVSTLKIQRTERGDSAVYLCASSSDGTGEGGYTFGSGTRLTVV.

The chain joins TRBV11-2 to TRBJ2-3, with D possibly being TRBD1 (6 bases). Germline CDR1 is SGHAT and CDR2 is FQNNGV. Trimming removed 1 base at V and 3 bases at J, with 17 bases between. CDR3 size: 17 residues. The CDR3 sequence is CASSLVGSRGGTDTQYF. In DNA, the CDR3 is TGTGCCAGCAGCTTAGTGGGGAGCAGGGGTGGTACAGATACGCAGTATTTT.

V usage is TRBV28 and J usage is TRBJ2-7; D is possibly TRBD2 (6 bases). Germline values: CDR1 MDHEN, CDR2 SYDVKM. This CDR3 is 14 amino acids long. V was pared by 2 bases and J by 4 bases, with 12 bases between. CDR3 nucleotides: TGTGCCAGCAGTTTAGGGGGGTCCCGTTACGAGCAGTACTTC. Amino acids: CASSLGGSRYEQYF.

The chain couples TRBV2 to TRBJ2-3; tentatively, D is TRBD2 (7 bases). V was trimmed by 10 bases and J by 6 bases, leaving 20 bases between them. The CDR3 has 14 amino acids. The germline CDR1 and CDR2 sequences are SNHLY and FYNNEI. The CDR3 bases are TGTGCCACCTGCCCTGGGGGGGCCTGGGATACGCAGTATTTT. Its translation is CATCPGGAWDTQYF.

The chain couples TRBV5-8 to TRBJ1-6, with D possibly TRBD1 on 5 matching bases. The germline CDR1 and CDR2 sequences are SGHTS and YDEGEE. This CDR3 has 16 residues. Trimming removed 0 bases from V and 7 bases from J, with 14 bases in between. CDR3 DNA: TGTGCCAGCAGCTTGGCCCTCATGGGGGGAAATTCACCCCTCCACTTT. Its translation: CASSLALMGGNSPLHF.

J is TRBJ2-7 and V is TRBV7-3; maybe TRBD1 (5 bases). This CDR3 contains 13 residues. V was clipped by 5 bases and J by 3 bases, with 11 bases between them. Germline V CDR1 and CDR2: SGHTA, FQGTGA. The CDR3 reads CASSLEQGYEQYF. Written as DNA, the CDR3 is TGTGCCAGCAGCCTGGAGCAGGGCTACGAGCAGTACTTC. The full variable domain, rest sourced from reference TRBV7-3 and TRBJ2-7, is GAGVSQTPSNKVTEKGKYVELRCDPISGHTALYWYRQSLGQGPEFLIYFQGTGAADDSGLPNDRFFAVRPEGSVSTLKIQRTERGDSAVYLCASSLEQGYEQYFGPGTRLTVT.

V usage is TRBV11-2 and J usage is TRBJ2-1, with TRBD2 matching 8 bases. CDR1 SGHAT and CDR2 FQNNGV come from the germline V gene. There are 15 residues in the CDR3. Trimming cost V 4 bases and J 9 bases; bases outside gene matches: 11. The CDR3 coding sequence is TGTGCCAGCAGCTACCCACGGGGGGGGCCGGGTGAGCAGTTCTTC. Translation: CASSYPRGGPGEQFF.

The chain combines TRBV5-1 with TRBJ2-2, with 7 positions matching TRBD2. V lost 7 bases and J lost 1; bases outside the gene matches: 7. CDR1 is SGHRS and CDR2 is YFSETQ in the germline V gene. The CDR3 runs 15 residues. Written as DNA, the CDR3 is TGCGCCAGCGGTACCGGGACTAAGAACACCGGGGAGCTGTTTTTT. Protein product: CASGTGTKNTGELFF. The full variable domain, rest sourced from reference TRBV5-1 and TRBJ2-2, is KAGVTQTPRYLIKTRGQQVTLSCSPISGHRSVSWYQQTPGQGLQFLFEYFSETQRNKGNFPGRFSGRQFSNSRSEMNVSTLELGDSALYLCASGTGTKNTGELFFGEGSRLTVL.

V and J are TRBV3-1 (or the pseudogene TRBV3-2) and TRBJ1-3, with D possibly TRBD1 on 6 matching bases. This CDR3 spans 15 amino acids. V gave up 4 bases and J gave up 2 bases, with 12 bases separating them. Germline V lookup: CDR1 LGHDT, CDR2 YNNKEL (reference sequence). DNA for the CDR3: TGTGCCAGCAGCCCCAGGGGCTCTACTGGAAACACCATATATTTT. Translating gives CASSPRGSTGNTIYF.

CDR3 nucleotides: TGTGCCAGCAGTTTGGGACAGTTCAATCAGCCCCAGCATTTT. Its protein is CASSLGQFNQPQHF. The gene calls are TRBV27 and TRBJ1-5, with 7 bases lining up with TRBD1. CDR3 length: 14 residues. Germline lookup yields CDR1 MNHEY and CDR2 SMNVEV (reference sequence). V lost 3 bases to trimming and J lost 3 bases; unmatched junction nucleotides: 2.

The chain recombines TRBV7-2 with TRBJ1-1, with D uncertain. With 1 base removed from V and 4 bases from J, the gap between germline ends came to 13 bases. CDR3 length: 15 residues. Germline assignment: CDR1 SGHTA and CDR2 FQGNSA. The CDR3 here is CASSLGLGGSTEAFF. CDR3 in DNA: TGTGCCAGCAGCTTAGGGCTGGGCGGGTCCACTGAAGCTTTCTTT.

The chain recombines TRBV9 with TRBJ2-2; 7 nucleotides line up with TRBD1. Germline V gives CDR1 SGDLS, CDR2 YYNGEE. The CDR3 runs 14 residues. The V and J ends lost 3 bases and 7 bases, in that order; junction bases with no gene match: 6. CDR3 sequence: CASSEGTVNGELFF. DNA for the CDR3: TGTGCCAGCAGCGAGGGGACAGTCAACGGGGAGCTGTTTTTT.

The chain uses TRBV2 and TRBJ2-1, with D perhaps matching TRBD2 (6 bases). The V gene's germline CDR1 is SNHLY and CDR2 FYNNEI. This CDR3 has 12 residues. Trimming cost V 10 bases and J 8 bases, with 15 bases left between them. CDR3 nucleotide sequence: TGTGCCATTAGAGGAGGGAACTATGAGCAGTTCTTC. It translates to CAIRGGNYEQFF.

The chain recombines TRBV5-5 with TRBJ1-1, with D uncertain. Germline lookup yields CDR1 SGHKS and CDR2 YYEKEE (reference sequence). The CDR3 extends over 15 amino acids. Trimming left V 7 bases short and J 0 bases short, with 16 bases between. The CDR3 region is CASRVYREMNTEAFF. DNA for the CDR3: TGTGCCAGCCGAGTCTACAGAGAAATGAACACTGAAGCTTTCTTT.

The chain couples TRBV10-1 to TRBJ1-1, with unresolved D. This CDR3 comprises 14 residues. Germline-derived CDR1 and CDR2 are WNHNN and SYGVQD (reference sequence). The V end was cut by 0 bases, the J end by 3 bases, with 8 bases between. CDR3 loop: CASSESGAYTEAFF. CDR3 in DNA: TGCGCCAGCAGTGAGTCGGGCGCATACACTGAAGCTTTCTTT.

The chain employs TRBV7-6 and TRBJ1-5, with 7 nucleotides matching TRBD1. Germline values: CDR1 SGHVS, CDR2 FNYEAQ. Trimming at V came to 6 bases and at J to 6 bases, leaving 8 bases not matched to a gene. The CDR3 is 14 amino acids. The CDR3 spells CASSSTGTAQPQHF. CDR3 coding DNA: TGTGCCAGCAGTTCGACAGGGACGGCTCAGCCCCAGCATTTT.

The V call is TRBV18, the J call TRBJ2-1; 10 bases are a match to TRBD1. This CDR3 has 17 amino acids. V shed 0 bases, J shed 4 bases, and the junction held 6 bases outside the gene matches. Germline values: CDR1 KGHSH, CDR2 LQKENI. The CDR3 reads CASSPPRQGAGYNEQFF. The CDR3 DNA reads as TGTGCCAGCTCACCACCGCGACAGGGGGCGGGATACAATGAGCAGTTCTTC.

V is TRBV15 and J is TRBJ1-2; D unclear. The CDR3 has 14 residues. Trimming took off 0 bases at V and 5 bases at J, with 10 bases between the two ends. From germline, CDR1 is LNHNV and CDR2 YYDKDF (reference sequence). The CDR3: CATSRDGGIYGYTF. Here the CDR3 DNA reads TGTGCCACCAGCAGAGACGGAGGAATATATGGCTACACCTTC.

The gene calls are TRBV5-1 and TRBJ2-7; TRBD2 matches at 10 bases. CDR3 length: 14 amino acids. Germline CDR1 is SGHRS and CDR2 is YFSETQ. The V gene end was trimmed by 1 base and the J gene end by 6 bases; junction bases not matched to a gene: 4. CDR3 nucleotide sequence: TGCGCCAGCAGCTTGACTAGCGGGGTGGGCGAGCAGTACTTC. Its protein product is CASSLTSGVGEQYF.

The gene calls are TRBV10-1 and TRBJ2-1; the D gene is possibly TRBD1 (6 bases). Germline lookup yields CDR1 WNHNN and CDR2 SYGVQD (reference sequence). V was cut by 9 bases and J by 9 bases, with 9 bases left in between. CDR3 size: 10 residues. In DNA form, the CDR3 reads TGCGCCAGGCCCAGGGGTGAGCAGTTCTTC. It is translated as CARPRGEQFF.